This T cell receptor (beta chain) was documented in a study of blood T cell repertoires in COVID-19. Study-level information: Sources were T cells, B-cell-depleted T cells, or PBMCs; the material itself was cDNA or gDNA.

Participants' reported clinical history set cohort assignment. The CDR3 runs to 16 residues. Germline assignment: CDR1 PRHDT and CDR2 FYEKMQ (reference sequence). The V gene end was trimmed by 5 bases and the J gene end by 3 bases; junction bases not matched to a gene: 7. Sequencing was performed with immunoSEQ multiplex PCR; in TCRdb, only in-frame clones are kept and a portion is missing. The sample yields under 250,000 clones, 87% seen once. Sequenced input: PBMCs or T cells enriched from blood (not recorded which). The V and J genes are TRBV13 and TRBJ1-1; 12 bases align to TRBD1. The receptor comes from a woman aged 25-40 years with acute COVID-19. In DNA, the CDR3 is TGTGCCAGCAGCGAGGGACAGGGGGCGCCGGACACTGAAGCTTTCTTT. Encoded protein: CASSEGQGAPDTEAFF.